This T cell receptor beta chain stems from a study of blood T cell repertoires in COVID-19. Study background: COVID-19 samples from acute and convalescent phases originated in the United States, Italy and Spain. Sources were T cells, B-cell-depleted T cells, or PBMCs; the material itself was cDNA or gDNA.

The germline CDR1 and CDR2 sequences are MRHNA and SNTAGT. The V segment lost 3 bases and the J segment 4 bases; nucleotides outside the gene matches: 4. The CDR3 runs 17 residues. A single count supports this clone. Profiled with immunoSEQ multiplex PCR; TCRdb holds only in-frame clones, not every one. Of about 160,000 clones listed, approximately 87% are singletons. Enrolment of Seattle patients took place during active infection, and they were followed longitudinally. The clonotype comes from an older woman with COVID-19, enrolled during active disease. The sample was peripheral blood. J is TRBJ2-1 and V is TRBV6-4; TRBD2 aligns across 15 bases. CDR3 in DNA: TGTGCCAGCAGTGAAATGGGACTAGCGGGGGGTTACAATGAGCAGTTCTTC. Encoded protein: CASSEMGLAGGYNEQFF.